The rows below give T cell receptor beta chains drawn from one sample of a study of T cell responses to AZD1222 COVID-19 vaccine. The method was immunoSEQ multiplex PCR; TCRdb's version includes in-frame clones alone and lacks a portion of them. The sample shows roughly 130,000 clones, over 85% of them seen only once. Material: peripheral blood, obtained on day 0 of AZD1222 vaccination. These receptors all stem from an adult in good health. Both conserved end residues are part of each CDR3. The order of the fields is CDR3 DNA, CDR3 protein, V gene, D gene, clone size, CDR3 length, J gene. A D gene is named only where the DNA matches it firmly. Only some rows state a clone size, as once, few, many or a class for expanded clones.

CDR3nt: TGTGCCAGTAGTAACAGGCCTAATAGCAATCAGCCCCAGCATTTT
CDR3aa: CASSNRPNSNQPQHF
v_gene: TRBV19
d_gene: -
abundance: -
len: 15
j_gene: TRBJ1-5

CDR3nt: TGTGCCAGCAGCCAAGATGACTACGGCGGCTACACCTTC
CDR3aa: CASSQDDYGGYTF
v_gene: TRBV3-1/TRBV3-2
d_gene: -
abundance: -
len: 13
j_gene: TRBJ1-2

CDR3nt: TGTGCCAGCAGCTTGTTGGGGCCCCTCCACTTT
CDR3aa: CASSLLGPLHF
v_gene: TRBV5-8
d_gene: -
abundance: -
len: 11
j_gene: TRBJ1-6

CDR3nt: TGTGCCACCAGTGATAGCGTCGAGCAGTACTTC
CDR3aa: CATSDSVEQYF
v_gene: TRBV24-1
d_gene: -
abundance: -
len: 11
j_gene: TRBJ2-7

CDR3nt: TGTGCCTGGACTACCCTACAGGGGATCTATGGCTACACCTTC
CDR3aa: CAWTTLQGIYGYTF
v_gene: TRBV30
d_gene: TRBD1
abundance: -
len: 14
j_gene: TRBJ1-2

CDR3nt: TGCGCCAGCAGCCAAGATCGGGCGGCCCCGAGCAAGTACTTC
CDR3aa: CASSQDRAAPSKYF
v_gene: TRBV4-3
d_gene: -
abundance: -
len: 14
j_gene: TRBJ2-7

CDR3nt: TGTGCCAGTAAACAGGGGTCCTATAATTCACCCCTCCACTTT
CDR3aa: CASKQGSYNSPLHF
v_gene: TRBV7-2
d_gene: TRBD1
abundance: -
len: 14
j_gene: TRBJ1-6

CDR3nt: TGTGCCAGCAGCTTAGCGCAGGGCAGGCAATCACCCCTCCACTTT
CDR3aa: CASSLAQGRQSPLHF
v_gene: TRBV7-9
d_gene: -
abundance: -
len: 15
j_gene: TRBJ1-6

CDR3nt: TGTGCCAGCAGCTTAAAGGCAGGGTCCTTGGTGGACACCGGGGAGCTGTTTTTT
CDR3aa: CASSLKAGSLVDTGELFF
v_gene: TRBV7-9
d_gene: -
abundance: -
len: 18
j_gene: TRBJ2-2

CDR3nt: TGTGCCACCAGCAGAGACAGGGGAAGTCAGCCCCAGCATTTT
CDR3aa: CATSRDRGSQPQHF
v_gene: TRBV15
d_gene: -
abundance: -
len: 14
j_gene: TRBJ1-5

CDR3nt: TGTGCCAGCAGTTACTCGACGGCAGGGGCCTATGGCTACACCTTC
CDR3aa: CASSYSTAGAYGYTF
v_gene: TRBV6-5
d_gene: -
abundance: -
len: 15
j_gene: TRBJ1-2

CDR3nt: TGTGCCAGCAGTTACTCGGGGGACGAGCAGTACTTC
CDR3aa: CASSYSGDEQYF
v_gene: TRBV6-6
d_gene: -
abundance: -
len: 12
j_gene: TRBJ2-7

CDR3nt: TGTGCCAGCAGCGTATTCCCCTGGGTAGACACTGAAGCTTTCTTT
CDR3aa: CASSVFPWVDTEAFF
v_gene: TRBV9
d_gene: -
abundance: -
len: 15
j_gene: TRBJ1-1

CDR3nt: TGTGCCAGCAGCTTTCCCAGAGGGCGGCCCATCAATGAGCAGTTCTTC
CDR3aa: CASSFPRGRPINEQFF
v_gene: TRBV7-6
d_gene: -
abundance: -
len: 16
j_gene: TRBJ2-1

CDR3nt: TGTGCCAGCAGTTACGTCGCGGCTGGGGAGACCCAGTACTTC
CDR3aa: CASSYVAAGETQYF
v_gene: TRBV6-6
d_gene: -
abundance: -
len: 14
j_gene: TRBJ2-5

CDR3nt: TGTGCCAGCAGCGTAGAGGGTAACTATGGCTACACCTTC
CDR3aa: CASSVEGNYGYTF
v_gene: TRBV9
d_gene: -
abundance: -
len: 13
j_gene: TRBJ1-2

CDR3nt: TGTGCCAGCAGCTTAGAAGGGGGTGAGACCCAGTACTTC
CDR3aa: CASSLEGGETQYF
v_gene: TRBV7-9
d_gene: -
abundance: -
len: 13
j_gene: TRBJ2-5

CDR3nt: TGTGCCAGTAGTACGAACCGACAGGGTTATAGCAATCAGCCCCAGCATTTT
CDR3aa: CASSTNRQGYSNQPQHF
v_gene: TRBV19
d_gene: TRBD1
abundance: -
len: 17
j_gene: TRBJ1-5

CDR3nt: TGCAGCGCGGGACAGGGGGGCTCCTACAATGAGCAGTTCTTC
CDR3aa: CSAGQGGSYNEQFF
v_gene: TRBV29-1
d_gene: TRBD1
abundance: -
len: 14
j_gene: TRBJ2-1

CDR3nt: TGTGCCAGCAGTTTAACGGGGACTAATGAAAAACTGTTTTTT
CDR3aa: CASSLTGTNEKLFF
v_gene: TRBV27
d_gene: -
abundance: few
len: 14
j_gene: TRBJ1-4

CDR3nt: TGCGCCAGCAGTCAATGCTGGGGGCTCTACAATGAGCAGTTCTTC
CDR3aa: CASSQCWGLYNEQFF
v_gene: TRBV23-1
d_gene: -
abundance: -
len: 15
j_gene: TRBJ2-1

CDR3nt: TGCAGTCACCGTTCGTACACTGAAGCTTTCTTT
CDR3aa: CSHRSYTEAFF
v_gene: TRBV20-1
d_gene: -
abundance: -
len: 11
j_gene: TRBJ1-1

CDR3nt: TGTGCCTGGAGTGTTGGTTCTGGAGGGAATCAGCCCCAGCATTTT
CDR3aa: CAWSVGSGGNQPQHF
v_gene: TRBV30
d_gene: -
abundance: once
len: 15
j_gene: TRBJ1-5

CDR3nt: TGTGCCAGCAGCCCCCCCCGACATATTTACAATGAGCAGTTCTTC
CDR3aa: CASSPPRHIYNEQFF
v_gene: TRBV11-3
d_gene: -
abundance: -
len: 15
j_gene: TRBJ2-1

CDR3nt: TGTGCCAGCAGCTTATCTAGGCTGTTCCCAGCTTTCTTT
CDR3aa: CASSLSRLFPAFF
v_gene: TRBV11-2
d_gene: -
abundance: -
len: 13
j_gene: TRBJ1-1

CDR3nt: TGCGCCAGCAGCCAAGATCTTTTCCGGGCCTACTCCTACAATGAGCAGTTCTTC
CDR3aa: CASSQDLFRAYSYNEQFF
v_gene: TRBV4-3
d_gene: -
abundance: -
len: 18
j_gene: TRBJ2-1

CDR3nt: TGTGCCTGGACCCAAGGGACCCCAGCTTTCTTT
CDR3aa: CAWTQGTPAFF
v_gene: TRBV30
d_gene: -
abundance: -
len: 11
j_gene: TRBJ1-1

CDR3nt: TGTGCCAGCAGCTTGTCCGGGACGCCGAGGGATGAAGCTTTCTTT
CDR3aa: CASSLSGTPRDEAFF
v_gene: TRBV7-3
d_gene: -
abundance: -
len: 15
j_gene: TRBJ1-1

CDR3nt: TGTGCCAGCCATGCCACCGGGACCCCGGATCGTCGAAACACCATATATTTT
CDR3aa: CASHATGTPDRRNTIYF
v_gene: TRBV28
d_gene: -
abundance: -
len: 17
j_gene: TRBJ1-3

CDR3nt: TGTGCCAGCAGTTTGCGCTCGCCCCCTGAAGCTTTCTTT
CDR3aa: CASSLRSPPEAFF
v_gene: TRBV28
d_gene: -
abundance: -
len: 13
j_gene: TRBJ1-1

CDR3nt: TGTGCCAGCAGGCGGGACAGGGGGGGCACTGAAGCTTTCTTT
CDR3aa: CASRRDRGGTEAFF
v_gene: TRBV5-6
d_gene: TRBD1
abundance: -
len: 14
j_gene: TRBJ1-1

CDR3nt: TGTGCCAGCAGCCGGGACTGGGGGACTAGTTCCTACGAGCAGTACTTC
CDR3aa: CASSRDWGTSSYEQYF
v_gene: TRBV7-2
d_gene: TRBD2
abundance: -
len: 16
j_gene: TRBJ2-7

CDR3nt: TGTGCCAGTACTGAACCCGGGCAGGTTAACTCTGGAAACACCATATATTTT
CDR3aa: CASTEPGQVNSGNTIYF
v_gene: TRBV28
d_gene: -
abundance: -
len: 17
j_gene: TRBJ1-3

CDR3nt: TGCGCCAGCAGCTGGACGGAGTTCACAGATACGCAGTATTTT
CDR3aa: CASSWTEFTDTQYF
v_gene: TRBV5-1
d_gene: -
abundance: -
len: 14
j_gene: TRBJ2-3

CDR3nt: TGTGCCAGCAGCTTCGAGCGGGAAGTCTCCACCACAGATACGCAGTATTTT
CDR3aa: CASSFEREVSTTDTQYF
v_gene: TRBV7-2
d_gene: TRBD2
abundance: -
len: 17
j_gene: TRBJ2-3

CDR3nt: TGTGCCAGCAGCCCAGACAGGGGGCCGAACACTGAAGCTTTCTTT
CDR3aa: CASSPDRGPNTEAFF
v_gene: TRBV9
d_gene: TRBD1
abundance: -
len: 15
j_gene: TRBJ1-1

CDR3nt: TGTGCCATCACGAGCGGGGCGGGGGGATCTGGAAACACCATATATTTT
CDR3aa: CAITSGAGGSGNTIYF
v_gene: TRBV19
d_gene: -
abundance: -
len: 16
j_gene: TRBJ1-3

CDR3nt: TGCAGCGTTTACCCAGACCGTGGCTACACCTTC
CDR3aa: CSVYPDRGYTF
v_gene: TRBV29-1
d_gene: -
abundance: -
len: 11
j_gene: TRBJ1-2

CDR3nt: TGCGCCAGCAGCCAAGGGATTGGGGTAGGGCGGCTTAATGAAAAACTGTTTTTT
CDR3aa: CASSQGIGVGRLNEKLFF
v_gene: TRBV4-3
d_gene: -
abundance: -
len: 18
j_gene: TRBJ1-4

CDR3nt: TGTGCCAGAGACACAGGCCGCACTGAAGCTTTCTTT
CDR3aa: CARDTGRTEAFF
v_gene: TRBV30
d_gene: -
abundance: -
len: 12
j_gene: TRBJ1-1

CDR3nt: TGTGCCAGCAGTCCTCTTAGCGGGAGGGCCTACGAGCAGTACTTC
CDR3aa: CASSPLSGRAYEQYF
v_gene: TRBV27
d_gene: TRBD2
abundance: -
len: 15
j_gene: TRBJ2-7

CDR3nt: TGTGCCAGCAGCCAAAGGACAGGTCGCTACAATGAGCAGTTCTTC
CDR3aa: CASSQRTGRYNEQFF
v_gene: TRBV14
d_gene: TRBD1
abundance: -
len: 15
j_gene: TRBJ2-1